This record covers a single TCR beta chain. As yet, its antigen is unknown. The data were obtained in a study of shared clonotypes between healthy human individuals. Study findings and constraints: An expected dependence of interdonor clonotype sharing on sequencing depth was noted.

CDR1 and CDR2 (germline): PRHDT, FYEKMQ (reference sequence). Between the trimmed V and J ends, which lost 8 bases and 4 bases, there was a span of 20 bases. This CDR3 spans 15 amino acids. CD45RO-negative CD8 cells positively selected for CCR7 made up the naive population, which excluded terminally differentiated effector memory CD45RA+ cells. TCRdb keeps only in-frame clones here, not all; method: immunoSEQ multiplex PCR. Seen here are millions of clones, about 94% observed once, and the top ten hold roughly 1%. The rearrangement uses TRBV13 and TRBJ1-2; tentative D call: TRBD1 (5 bases). Sequenced: naive CD8+ T cells sorted from blood. This TCR came from a man younger than 35 in good health. The CDR3 DNA sequence: TGTGCCAGCGGGATTTGGGGCCAGGGCAGCTATGGCTACACCTTC. It is translated as CASGIWGQGSYGYTF.